A selection of T cell receptor beta chains follows, all from one sample in a study of identical twins' blood T cells. TCRdb fed the 5' RACE reads into MiXCR, producing one record per CDR3 protein. The table shows about 370,000 distinct CDR3 sequences, with 28% occurring only once. Sequenced: PBMCs. The receptors were sampled from a woman between 18 and 49 years old in good health. Both conserved end residues are part of each CDR3. D genes are given only for firm matches. Clone sizes are given selectively: once, few, many, or a class where the clone is expanded.

few	TRBV5-8	14	TRBJ1-2	-	TGTGCCAGCAACCATCCGACAGAAAACTATGGCTACACCTTC	CASNHPTENYGYTF
few	TRBV2	14	TRBJ2-2	-	TGTGCCAGCAGTCAAGAAGCGAACACCGGGGAGCTGTTTTTT	CASSQEANTGELFF
few	TRBV10-3	16	TRBJ2-2	-	TGTGCCATCATTTTACTCCGGGACGTCCTCGTCGGGGAGCTGTTTTTT	CAIILLRDVLVGELFF
-	TRBV12-5	13	TRBJ2-3	-	TGTGCTAGTGGGCCCGAGTCGGCAGATACGCAGTATTTT	CASGPESADTQYF
-	TRBV5-1	12	TRBJ1-1	-	TGCGCCAGCAGTGGGGGTCCCGCTGAAGCTTTCTTT	CASSGGPAEAFF
many	TRBV12-3/TRBV12-4	12	TRBJ2-5	-	TGTGCCAGCAGTTTTCTTGGAGAGACCCAGTACTTC	CASSFLGETQYF
few	TRBV3-1	14	TRBJ1-2	TRBD1	TGTGCCAGCAGCCGCCAGACAGGGTTTAGCGGCTACACCTTC	CASSRQTGFSGYTF
few	TRBV29-1	15	TRBJ1-3	TRBD1	TGCAGCGTTGAGCCTGTCGTAGGGGGCTCGAACACCATATATTTT	CSVEPVVGGSNTIYF
few	TRBV4-3	15	TRBJ2-3	TRBD1	TGCGCCAGCAGCCAAAGGGACAGGCCCACAGATACGCAGTATTTT	CASSQRDRPTDTQYF
-	TRBV9	14	TRBJ2-3	TRBD2	TGTGCCAGCAACCTAGCGGGAGGTACATATACGCAGTATTTT	CASNLAGGTYTQYF
few	TRBV7-9	14	TRBJ1-3	-	TGTGCCAGCAGCTTTCTCGGGCGCGGAAACACCATATATTTT	CASSFLGRGNTIYF
-	TRBV19	13	TRBJ1-5	TRBD1	TGTGCCAGCCAGGACAGGGACAATCAGCCCCAGCATTTT	CASQDRDNQPQHF
few	TRBV19	15	TRBJ1-2	-	TGTGCCAGTACTCTCAATCCCGGGTCTTACTATGGCTACACCTTC	CASTLNPGSYYGYTF
few	TRBV20-1	13	TRBJ2-1	-	TGCAGTGCTAGAGATAACGCGGATCGGGAGCAGTTCTTC	CSARDNADREQFF
few	TRBV20-1	13	TRBJ2-7	TRBD1	TGCAGTGCTATCCCACAGGGGGCCCTGGAGCAGTACTTC	CSAIPQGALEQYF
few	TRBV2	13	TRBJ1-1	-	TGTGCCAACAAAGGGGAGATCAACACTGAAGCTTTCTTT	CANKGEINTEAFF
-	TRBV18	15	TRBJ1-1	-	TGTGCCAGCTCACCCATAGGCCATAGGAACACTGAAGCTTTCTTT	CASSPIGHRNTEAFF
-	TRBV29-1	12	TRBJ1-2	-	TGCAGCACCTTAGTCAGGGAAGGGGGCTACACCTTC	CSTLVREGGYTF
-	TRBV29-1	14	TRBJ2-3	-	TGCAGCGTTGGATCGAGCGGGTTGTCAGATACGCAGTATTTT	CSVGSSGLSDTQYF
-	TRBV29-1	15	TRBJ1-2	-	TGCAGCGTTAAACCGACAGGCCCTTCAAACTATGGCTACACCTTC	CSVKPTGPSNYGYTF
few	TRBV25-1	13	TRBJ1-1	-	TGTGCCAGCAGTGAAGCAGGGAACACTGAAGCTTTCTTT	CASSEAGNTEAFF
many	TRBV12-3/TRBV12-4	13	TRBJ1-1	-	TGTGCCAGCAGCTTGGGCTCCAACACTGAAGCTTTCTTT	CASSLGSNTEAFF
few	TRBV18	14	TRBJ2-2	-	TGTGCCAGCTCACTTTCAAGGGTTCCCGGGGAGCTGTTTTTT	CASSLSRVPGELFF
few	TRBV10-3	14	TRBJ2-2	-	TGTGCCATCAAAACAGGACCGAACACCGGGGAGCTGTTTTTT	CAIKTGPNTGELFF
few	TRBV6-4	16	TRBJ1-4	-	TGTGCCAACCCCCGCGTGAAGAAAGTAACTAATGAAAAACTGTTTTTT	CANPRVKKVTNEKLFF
few	TRBV29-1	15	TRBJ2-2	-	TGCAGCGTTGAATCTCTCTTGAGGGGCACCGGGGAGCTGTTTTTT	CSVESLLRGTGELFF
-	TRBV14	15	TRBJ1-1	-	TGTGCCAGCAGCCAGACCCGAAACATGAACACTGAAGCTTTCTTT	CASSQTRNMNTEAFF
few	TRBV7-2	15	TRBJ2-7	TRBD2	TGTGCCAGCAGCTTAGCTAGCGGGAGGCCTTACGAGCAGTACTTC	CASSLASGRPYEQYF
-	TRBV7-3	14	TRBJ1-1	-	TGTGCCATCAGCTTAGGACAGAGGAACACTGAAGCTTTCTTT	CAISLGQRNTEAFF
-	TRBV29-1	14	TRBJ2-4	-	TGCAGCGTTGTAGAGGAGCTAGCCAAAAACATTCAGTACTTC	CSVVEELAKNIQYF